The sequence of this TCR beta chain was determined in a study of response to subunit inactivated influenza vaccine. TCRdb called the RT-PCR reads again in MiXCR, with one record for every CDR3 protein. Of approximately 500,000 distinct CDR3 sequences in the sample, roughly 15% are singletons; the top ten hold 11%. This CDR3 region has 16 residues. V lost 6 bases, J lost 8 bases, and 11 bases stayed unmatched. Germline V gives CDR1 ENHRY, CDR2 SYGVKD. The sample holds many counts of this clonotype. Sequences were derived from PBMCs from blood, sampled 12 days after vaccination. V and J are TRBV10-3 and TRBJ2-1, with 12 positions matching TRBD2. The source is a man in his fifties or sixties who received an inactivated influenza vaccine. The CDR3 loop is CAIRPTGLAGLHEQFF. For the CDR3, the DNA is TGTGCCATCAGACCCACAGGACTAGCGGGGTTACATGAGCAGTTCTTC.